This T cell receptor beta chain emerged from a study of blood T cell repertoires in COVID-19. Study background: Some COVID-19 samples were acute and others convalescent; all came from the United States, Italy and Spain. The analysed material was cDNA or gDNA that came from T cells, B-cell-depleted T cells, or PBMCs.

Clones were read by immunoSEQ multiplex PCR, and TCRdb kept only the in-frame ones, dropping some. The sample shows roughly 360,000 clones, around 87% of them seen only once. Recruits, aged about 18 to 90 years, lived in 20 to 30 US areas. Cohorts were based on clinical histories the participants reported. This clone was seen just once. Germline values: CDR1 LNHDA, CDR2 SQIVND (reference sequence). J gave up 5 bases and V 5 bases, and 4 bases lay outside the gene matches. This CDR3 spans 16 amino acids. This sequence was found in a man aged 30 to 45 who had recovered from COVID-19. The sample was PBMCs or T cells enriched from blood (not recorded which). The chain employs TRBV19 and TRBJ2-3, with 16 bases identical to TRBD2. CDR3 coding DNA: TGTGCCAGTAGTTTGGGACTAGCGGGGGGGATAGATACGCAGTATTTT. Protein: CASSLGLAGGIDTQYF.